This T cell receptor beta chain was sequenced during a study of T cell responses to AZD1222 COVID-19 vaccine. Only a few counts were recorded for this clone. What it recognizes is unknown. This table comes from immunoSEQ multiplex PCR, and its TCRdb copy is limited to in-frame clones, with some not included. The sample lists about 180,000 clones, approximately 86% occurring once. The V and J ends lost 0 bases and 10 bases respectively, with 10 bases between them. CDR1 is SGHRS, CDR2 YFSETQ, per germline. The CDR3 runs 13 residues. Study-level points and caveats: The peak T cell response came first, and repertoires were sampled only after it. Targets within unmutated variant regions were reportedly found for nearly half of spike-specific TCRs. At baseline, just a handful of AZD1222 recipients tested seropositive.

The clonotype comes from an adult in good health. This rearrangement joins TRBV5-1 to TRBJ2-2, with D perhaps TRBD2 (6 bases). The sequencing used peripheral blood, collected on day 0 of AZD1222 vaccination. The CDR3 bases are TGCGCCAGCAGCTTGGTCGAGGGACTGGAGCTGTTTTTT. Protein sequence: CASSLVEGLELFF.